The subject of this entry is one T cell receptor (beta chain). Its antigen is undetermined. Per the germline V gene, CDR1 is SEHNR and CDR2 is FQNEAQ (reference sequence). Trimming took 4 bases from V and 2 from J, leaving 14 bases between them. The length of the CDR3 is 15 residues. This sample was taken from a study of response to subunit inactivated influenza vaccine. Study-level results: Researchers suggested that each seasonal influenza vaccination recruits few new T cells.

TCRdb fed the RT-PCR reads into MiXCR, producing one record per CDR3 protein. In the table there are 200,000 to 300,000 distinct CDR3 sequences, approximately 12% of which are singletons. This sequence joins TRBV7-9 and TRBJ1-2, with D unclear. The sample was non-naive T cells sorted from PBMCs, taken 14 days before vaccination. This receptor was taken from a man aged 45-65 years who received an inactivated influenza vaccine. CDR3 residues: CASSSISDGNYGYTF. The CDR3 DNA reads as TGTGCCAGCAGCTCAATATCGGACGGAAACTATGGCTACACCTTC.